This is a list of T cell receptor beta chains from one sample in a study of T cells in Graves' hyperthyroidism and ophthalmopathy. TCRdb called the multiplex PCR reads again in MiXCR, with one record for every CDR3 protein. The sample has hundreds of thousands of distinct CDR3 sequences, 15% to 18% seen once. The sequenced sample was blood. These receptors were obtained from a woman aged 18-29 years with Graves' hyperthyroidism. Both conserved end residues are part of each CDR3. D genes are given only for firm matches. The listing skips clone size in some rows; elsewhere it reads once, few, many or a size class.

DNA: TGTGCCAGCAGTGAGAGTGTTGGTAATTCACCCCTCCACTTT
CDR3: CASSESVGNSPLHF
size: few
J: TRBJ1-6
V: TRBV6-1
D: NA

DNA: TGTGCCAGCTCACCTATCACGGGGGCGAGCTCCTACAATGAGCAGTTCTTC
CDR3: CASSPITGASSYNEQFF
size: many
J: TRBJ2-1
V: TRBV18
D: NA

DNA: TGCGCCAGCAGCTTGGAGGGACTAGCGGGAGACGAGCAGTACTTC
CDR3: CASSLEGLAGDEQYF
size: many
J: TRBJ2-7
V: TRBV5-1
D: TRBD2

DNA: TGTGCCAGCAGCTTAGCGTATTCCTCTAGCGCCGGGGAGCTGTTTTTT
CDR3: CASSLAYSSSAGELFF
size: many
J: TRBJ2-2
V: TRBV7-9
D: NA

DNA: TGTGCCAGCAACTCGGCGGGCCCCCTCCACGAGCAGTACTTC
CDR3: CASNSAGPLHEQYF
size: many
J: TRBJ2-7
V: TRBV12-3/TRBV12-4
D: NA

DNA: TGTGCCAGCCCGGGATTCATCACAGATACGCAGTATTTT
CDR3: CASPGFITDTQYF
size: NA
J: TRBJ2-3
V: TRBV12-3/TRBV12-4
D: NA

DNA: TGCGCCAGCAGCCAAGGAGGACTCCTCCAAGAGACCCAGTACTTC
CDR3: CASSQGGLLQETQYF
size: few
J: TRBJ2-5
V: TRBV4-1
D: NA

DNA: TGTGCCAGCAGCCCTCCGGGACGGATACAAGAGACCCAGTACTTC
CDR3: CASSPPGRIQETQYF
size: many
J: TRBJ2-5
V: TRBV27
D: NA

DNA: TGTGCCAGCAGCCGGGGGACGGGGGGGACCCAGTACTTC
CDR3: CASSRGTGGTQYF
size: NA
J: TRBJ2-5
V: TRBV3-1
D: TRBD2

DNA: TGCAGTGCTAGAGATAGTTGGCGGGAGAGGCCAGTTACGCAGTATTTT
CDR3: CSARDSWRERPVTQYF
size: many
J: TRBJ2-3
V: TRBV20-1
D: TRBD2

DNA: TGCAGCGTTGAACGCCGGGGGATGGGGCAAGAGACCCAGTACTTC
CDR3: CSVERRGMGQETQYF
size: NA
J: TRBJ2-5
V: TRBV29-1
D: NA

DNA: TGCAGTGCTAGAGATGGCGAAGGGACAGCTAATTCACCCCTCCACTTT
CDR3: CSARDGEGTANSPLHF
size: many
J: TRBJ1-6
V: TRBV20-1
D: TRBD1

DNA: TGTGCCTGGGTTGACAGCAGCTCCTACAATGAGCAGTTCTTC
CDR3: CAWVDSSSYNEQFF
size: NA
J: TRBJ2-1
V: TRBV30
D: NA

DNA: TGTGCCAGCAGCCAAGATAGAAGGGCGGGGGGCCGATACAATGAGCAGTTCTTC
CDR3: CASSQDRRAGGRYNEQFF
size: NA
J: TRBJ2-1
V: TRBV4-2
D: TRBD2

DNA: TGTGCCAGCAGCCTCGGTACAGATCTAGCCAAAAACATTCAGTACTTC
CDR3: CASSLGTDLAKNIQYF
size: NA
J: TRBJ2-4
V: TRBV7-2
D: NA

DNA: TGTGCCAGCAGTTTTTTAGTCTCGCATTATGAGCAGTTCTTC
CDR3: CASSFLVSHYEQFF
size: many
J: TRBJ2-1
V: TRBV12-3/TRBV12-4
D: NA

DNA: TGTGCCAGCAGTTCCCCGAGTATAGCGGGCCTATTTTACGAGCAGTACTTC
CDR3: CASSSPSIAGLFYEQYF
size: many
J: TRBJ2-7
V: TRBV27
D: TRBD2

DNA: TGCGCCAGCAGCCGGGAACTAGCGGGAGGGCGCGATGAGCAGTTCTTC
CDR3: CASSRELAGGRDEQFF
size: few
J: TRBJ2-1
V: TRBV4-1
D: TRBD2

DNA: TGTGCCAGCAGCGTAGTTGCTAGGGAGCAAGAGACCCAGTACTTC
CDR3: CASSVVAREQETQYF
size: many
J: TRBJ2-5
V: TRBV9
D: NA

DNA: TGTGCCAGCAGACAGGGTGGAGAGACCCAGTACTTC
CDR3: CASRQGGETQYF
size: many
J: TRBJ2-5
V: TRBV2
D: NA

DNA: TGTGCCTGCCGGGACAGGGGAGTAGAGTATGGCTACACCTTC
CDR3: CACRDRGVEYGYTF
size: many
J: TRBJ1-2
V: TRBV30
D: TRBD1

DNA: TGTGCCACCCGACTGGAATACGAGCAGTACTTC
CDR3: CATRLEYEQYF
size: NA
J: TRBJ2-7
V: TRBV10-3
D: NA

DNA: TGTGCCAGCAGTGATTTTAGTGTGGGCAGGGCCAAAGCTTTCTTT
CDR3: CASSDFSVGRAKAFF
size: many
J: TRBJ1-1
V: TRBV25-1
D: NA

DNA: TGTGCTAGTGGTTGGGGGGGGGGGACAGGGGGCAATGAGCAGTTCTTC
CDR3: CASGWGGGTGGNEQFF
size: NA
J: TRBJ2-1
V: TRBV12-5
D: TRBD1

DNA: TGTGCCAGCAGTCAATACAGGGGCCAAAATCCTGAAGCTTTCTTT
CDR3: CASSQYRGQNPEAFF
size: many
J: TRBJ1-1
V: TRBV6-1
D: TRBD1

DNA: TGCAGTGCATCGGGGCGATCGAATAATTCACCCCTCCACTTT
CDR3: CSASGRSNNSPLHF
size: NA
J: TRBJ1-6
V: TRBV20-1
D: NA

DNA: TGTGCCACCAGCAGCCAGACAGGCCCACAGTGGGGTCGCATTCAGTACTTC
CDR3: CATSSQTGPQWGRIQYF
size: many
J: TRBJ2-4
V: TRBV15
D: NA

DNA: TGTGCCAGCAGCTCGCCGCGCGGGGAGGGCGGAGGGGTCAGCACAGATACGCAGTATTTT
CDR3: CASSSPRGEGGGVSTDTQYF
size: many
J: TRBJ2-3
V: TRBV7-6
D: TRBD2

DNA: TGTGCCAGCAGCGTAGAGGGAGGGCTTGCGGGCAGCTACACCTTC
CDR3: CASSVEGGLAGSYTF
size: NA
J: TRBJ1-2
V: TRBV9
D: NA

DNA: TGCGCCAGCAGCTTGCGGCCAGGGGGTGGTGAAAAACTGTTTTTT
CDR3: CASSLRPGGGEKLFF
size: NA
J: TRBJ1-4
V: TRBV5-1
D: TRBD1

DNA: TGCAGTGCTTCGGGGACAGTGGGGTATGGCTACACCTTC
CDR3: CSASGTVGYGYTF
size: NA
J: TRBJ1-2
V: TRBV20-1
D: TRBD1

DNA: TGCGCCAGCAGCCTAGACCCGAGCTCCTACAATGAGCAGTTCTTC
CDR3: CASSLDPSSYNEQFF
size: many
J: TRBJ2-1
V: TRBV5-1
D: NA

DNA: TGTGCCAGCAGTAGGGGGATCGGCTATGGCTACACCTTC
CDR3: CASSRGIGYGYTF
size: NA
J: TRBJ1-2
V: TRBV6-1
D: NA

DNA: TGTGCCAGCACCTCGGGCTCTGGAAACACCATATATTTT
CDR3: CASTSGSGNTIYF
size: many
J: TRBJ1-3
V: TRBV6-1
D: NA

DNA: TGTGCCAGCAGCCCGGAGGGGGCGATACTTAACTATGGCTACACCTTC
CDR3: CASSPEGAILNYGYTF
size: few
J: TRBJ1-2
V: TRBV9
D: TRBD1

DNA: TGTGCCAGCAGCGTTAGCGGGAGACCAGATACGCAGTATTTT
CDR3: CASSVSGRPDTQYF
size: many
J: TRBJ2-3
V: TRBV9
D: TRBD2

DNA: TGTGCCAGCAGTGAAGGACAGGGATATCAGCCCCAGCATTTT
CDR3: CASSEGQGYQPQHF
size: many
J: TRBJ1-5
V: TRBV6-1
D: TRBD1

DNA: TGTGCCAGCAGTGAACAGGGTACAGTCAATCAGCCCCAGCATTTT
CDR3: CASSEQGTVNQPQHF
size: many
J: TRBJ1-5
V: TRBV2
D: NA

DNA: TGTGCCAGCAGTTCCGACGGATCCAGCTCCTACGAGCAGTACTTC
CDR3: CASSSDGSSSYEQYF
size: many
J: TRBJ2-7
V: TRBV6-1
D: NA

DNA: TGTGCCAGCAGTTTTCAAACCACTAGGTCAGATACGCAGTATTTT
CDR3: CASSFQTTRSDTQYF
size: few
J: TRBJ2-3
V: TRBV27
D: NA

DNA: TGTGCCAGCAGTTACTCTGCCTACGGAACCTACGAGCAGTACTTC
CDR3: CASSYSAYGTYEQYF
size: NA
J: TRBJ2-7
V: TRBV6-2/TRBV6-3
D: NA

DNA: TGTGCCAGCAGCGTGCAGGGTGGATTGGGCACTGAAGCTTTCTTT
CDR3: CASSVQGGLGTEAFF
size: many
J: TRBJ1-1
V: TRBV11-2
D: NA